This passage covers 5 T cell receptor beta chains from one sample sequenced in a study of blood T cell repertoires in COVID-19. Clones were read by immunoSEQ multiplex PCR, and TCRdb kept only the in-frame ones, dropping some. Of approximately 120,000 clones in the sample, approximately 83% were seen once. Sequenced: peripheral blood. The receptors derive from a woman between 45 and 60 years old who had recovered from COVID-19.

This chain links TRBV6-1 with TRBJ1-1; 9 nucleotides match TRBD1. The CDR3 contains 14 residues. V lost 3 bases and J lost 11; bases outside the gene matches: 10. CDR1 and CDR2 (germline): MNHNS, SASEGT. The CDR3 region is CASSEHSGTGNAFF. The CDR3 DNA follows: TGTGCCAGCAGTGAGCACTCCGGGACAGGGAACGCTTTCTTT.

This chain joins TRBV7-3 and TRBJ2-3, with 9 bases identical to TRBD1. CDR3 length equals 16 residues. Germline CDR1 SGHTA, CDR2 FQGTGA. V gave up 1 base and J gave up 6 bases; unmatched junction bases: 8. The CDR3 nucleotides read TGTGCCAGCAGCTTAAATTCCGGGACAGGGCGGGATACGCAGTATTTT. This encodes CASSLNSGTGRDTQYF.

By share, this clone ranks as medium-sized. V gene TRBV28 combines with J gene TRBJ2-5; 9 bases fit TRBD2. Germline V lookup: CDR1 MDHEN, CDR2 SYDVKM. The V segment lost 5 bases and the J segment 2 bases; nucleotides outside the gene matches: 9. The CDR3 sequence is 16 residues long. CDR3 sequence reads: CASSTLAGDPQETQYF. For the CDR3, the DNA is TGTGCCAGCAGTACTTTAGCGGGGGACCCTCAAGAGACCCAGTACTTC.

The sample holds one count of this clone. The chain links TRBV23-1 to TRBJ2-1; 9 bases are shared with TRBD1. TRBV23-1 is placed among ORFs of uncertain function. The trim removed 2 bases at V and 4 bases at J, leaving 9 bases unmatched. The CDR3 runs 17 residues. CDR3 DNA sequence: TGCGCCAGCAGTCAAAACTTGGACAGGGGATTTTACAATGAGCAGTTCTTC. It is translated as CASSQNLDRGFYNEQFF.

CDR3: CASSRQGAAEQYF. In DNA form, the CDR3 reads TGTGCCAGCAGCCGACAGGGGGCGGCTGAGCAGTACTTC. The chain uses TRBV7-2 and TRBJ2-7; 10 bases agree with TRBD1. CDR3 size: 13 residues. Trimming removed 5 bases from V and 7 bases from J; junction bases left unmatched: 5. CDR1 is SGHTA, CDR2 FQGNSA, per germline.